The source of this TCR beta chain is a study of blood T cell repertoires in COVID-19. Assay used: immunoSEQ multiplex PCR; TCRdb lists only in-frame clones, some missing. Among 100,000 or so clones listed, roughly 84% were seen once. Germline V gene data show CDR1 as SGHNT and CDR2 as YYREEE (reference sequence). The CDR3 is made up of 17 amino acids. J gave up 2 bases and V 0 bases, and 6 bases lay outside the gene matches. This clone showed up just a few times. The chain joins TRBV5-4 to TRBJ2-2; 8 nucleotides match TRBD2. The source of this sequence is a human donor in a cohort sampled during active COVID-19. Sequenced material: peripheral blood. In DNA form, the CDR3 reads TGTGCCAGCAGCTTGGCCGGGCTAGCGGGTAACACCGGGGAGCTGTTTTTT. The encoded protein is CASSLAGLAGNTGELFF.